Below are 2 T cell receptor beta chains sequenced from a single sample in a study of cytomegalovirus exposure and HLA in healthy donors. A multiplex PCR was run with 60 Vbeta primers and 13 Jbeta primers. TCRdb's copy holds only in-frame clones and misses some; the assay was immunoSEQ multiplex PCR. Among some 170,000 clones listed, roughly 76% were seen once. Sequenced: PBMCs. Source of these receptors: a man aged 55 to 69 in good health and CMV-seronegative.

In regard to this clone: Other nucleotide sequences from this sample produce the same CDR3. J is TRBJ1-1 and V is TRBV19; a possible D gene is TRBD1 (6 bases). CDR1 LNHDA and CDR2 SQIVND come from the germline V gene (reference sequence). Trimming removed 5 bases at V and 2 bases at J, with 9 bases between. This CDR3 has 13 residues. The CDR3, as DNA: TGTGCCAGTAGTGAGGACAGAAACACTGAAGCTTTCTTT. This encodes CASSEDRNTEAFF.

V and J are TRBV5-4 and TRBJ2-5; possibly TRBD2 for D (6 bases). With 7 bases removed from V and 1 base from J, the gap between germline ends came to 11 bases. The CDR3 is made up of 13 amino acids. The germline V gene has CDR1 SGHNT and CDR2 YYREEE (reference sequence). The chain's CDR3 is CASGGLIQETQYF. The CDR3 bases are TGTGCCAGCGGAGGACTAATCCAAGAGACCCAGTACTTC.